The present T cell receptor beta chain was sequenced within a study of lymphopenia after photon versus proton radiotherapy. Findings and caveats of the study: Better survival with proton therapy was suggested as possible, not demonstrated. Post-nadir diversity loss with photons came from oligoclonal expansion, particularly CD8+ Temra cells.

The table came from immunoSEQ multiplex PCR; TCRdb's copy has only in-frame clones and leaves some out. Among 25,000 to 35,000 clones, roughly 90% were seen once, and the ten largest hold roughly 6.2%. The CDR3 loop spans 13 amino acids. The germline V gene encodes CDR1 MDHEN and CDR2 SYDVKM. J gave up 7 bases and V 8 bases, and 8 bases lay outside the gene matches. The table lists this clone with a count of one. Its antigen is not known. V gene TRBV28 combines with J gene TRBJ1-3, with TRBD1 matching 7 bases. Specimen: peripheral blood, collected from a patient treated with photon-based radiotherapy. This receptor was obtained from a woman in her fifties or sixties with pancreatic cancer. The CDR3 reads CASLTQGNNTIYF. The CDR3 DNA is TGTGCCAGCCTGACACAGGGGAACAACACCATATATTTT.